This T cell receptor beta chain was captured in a study of blood T cell repertoires in COVID-19. Study at large: Samples representing acute and convalescent COVID-19 were sourced from the United States, Italy and Spain.

Authors' data handling: Using reference gene primer amplification, nucleated cell counts were estimated. Profiling relied on immunoSEQ multiplex PCR, and the TCRdb table lists in-frame clones only, not all of them. V, J and clone size were drawn from that table, and D and trimming were deduced from the DNA. The sample yields 95,000 to 100,000 clones, approximately 92% seen once. Germline values: CDR1 MNHEY, CDR2 SVGAGI. This CDR3 spans 14 amino acids. With 8 bases removed from V and 0 bases from J, the gap between germline ends came to 11 bases. The sample comprised peripheral blood. The source is a man aged 45-65 years with active COVID-19. The rearrangement uses TRBV6-5 and TRBJ1-3; D may be TRBD1 (5 bases). The CDR3 loop is CASDSGGSGNTIYF. For the CDR3, the DNA is TGTGCCAGCGATTCCGGGGGCTCTGGAAACACCATATATTTT.